The clone carrying this TCR beta chain was counted a single time. In the same sample, other DNA sequences code for this CDR3. Generated by immunoSEQ multiplex PCR, the TCRdb table keeps only in-frame clones and is missing some. The sample has roughly 2,300,000 clones; about nine tenths are singletons. This sample is part of a study of shared clonotypes between healthy human individuals. The sequence came from a man aged 18 to 35 in good health. Some clones in this sample may be carry-over from other donors' samples. Sequencing input: naive CD4+ T cells from PBMCs. The subset denotes: CD45RA+ positively selected.

The CDR3 sequence is CASSSGTYEQYF. The CDR3 bases are TGCGCCAGCAGTAGCGGGACCTACGAGCAGTACTTC. This rearrangement joins TRBV5-1 to TRBJ2-7, with TRBD2 matching 8 bases. From germline, CDR1 is SGHRS and CDR2 YFSETQ. The CDR3 consists of 12 residues. Trimming at V came to 5 bases and at J to 2 bases, leaving 0 bases not matched to a gene. Variable domain in full (rest from reference TRBV5-1 and TRBJ2-7): KAGVTQTPRYLIKTRGQQVTLSCSPISGHRSVSWYQQTPGQGLQFLFEYFSETQRNKGNFPGRFSGRQFSNSRSEMNVSTLELGDSALYLCASSSGTYEQYFGPGTRLTVT.